The 4 T cell receptor beta chains listed next were all sequenced from one sample in a study of OX40 agonist ivuxolimab in advanced cancers. Using immunoSEQ multiplex PCR, the repertoire was profiled, and TCRdb retains in-frame clones only, with some absent. The sample gives 42,000 or so clones, about 82% of which show up once; just over 20% is in the top ten. This sample comprised CD4+ or CD8+ T cells sorted from blood, obtained in a trial of the OX40 agonist ivuxolimab. These TCRs come from an adult with an advanced solid tumor such as melanoma, head and neck, liver or kidney cancer.

The chain carries TRBV9 and TRBJ2-1; D possibly corresponds to TRBD2 (6 bases). The V gene lost 4 bases and the J gene lost 10 bases, with 18 bases spanning the gap. This CDR3 has 14 residues. Per germline, CDR1 SGDLS and CDR2 YYNGEE. The chain's CDR3 is CASSPTSGVREQFF. CDR3 bases: TGTGCCAGCAGCCCCACGTCGGGGGTCAGGGAGCAGTTCTTC.

The chain has TRBV5-1 and TRBJ2-1; 8 nucleotides agree with TRBD1. V trimming: 0 bases; J trimming: 5 bases; junction bases outside the gene matches: 1. The CDR3 covers 14 residues. Germline CDR1 SGHRS, CDR2 YFSETQ. This CDR3 reads CASSLGTGNNEQFF. Here the CDR3 DNA reads TGCGCCAGCAGCTTGGGGACAGGGAACAATGAGCAGTTCTTC.

The V and J genes are TRBV9 and TRBJ1-4, with TRBD1 as a possible D gene (6 bases). Germline V CDR1 and CDR2: SGDLS, YYNGEE. Trimming left V 3 bases short and J 0 bases short, with 12 bases between. The length of the CDR3 is 16 residues. CDR3 bases: TGTGCCAGCAGCGAAACAGGGAGTCCAACTAATGAAAAACTGTTTTTT. This translates into CASSETGSPTNEKLFF.

This chain uses TRBV25-1 with TRBJ2-3, with 8 bases aligning to TRBD2. Germline-derived CDR1 and CDR2 are MGHDK and SYGVNS. CDR3 length: 17 residues. The V segment lost 0 bases and the J segment 2 bases; nucleotides outside the gene matches: 7. The CDR3 spells CASSEYTSGHNTDTQYF. The CDR3 DNA reads TGTGCCAGCAGTGAATATACTAGCGGCCATAACACAGATACGCAGTATTTT. The whole variable domain, filled in from reference TRBV25-1 and TRBJ2-3, reads EADIYQTPRYLVIGTGKKITLECSQTMGHDKMYWYQQDPGMELHLIHYSYGVNSTEKGDLSSESTVSRIRTEHFPLTLESARPSHTSQYLCASSEYTSGHNTDTQYFGPGTRLTVL.